This T cell receptor beta chain is from a study of blood T cell repertoires in COVID-19 (dated by TCRdb to 2020 to 2021). Broadly, across the study: Collaborator samples came from the United States, Italy and Spain and covered acute and convalescent phases of COVID-19. Deeply sampled blood TCRbeta repertoires from subjects exposed to, actively infected with, or recovered from COVID-19 were included in the dataset. The prospective study material was composed of cDNA or gDNA derived from T cells, B-cell-depleted T cells, or PBMCs. The repertoires were made available in a free public database intended to serve as a resource for research on the immune response to SARS-CoV-2. Sample metadata almost always included a de-identified subject ID, COVID-19 status, age in years and sex. Where available, HLA class I and class II types were taken from metadata supplied by the sample provider and were not determined by assay-based typing. Samples were obtained from the ongoing ImmuneRACE study (first 160 participants) and from roughly 1,300 subjects provided by 6 global collaborators.

Unmatched junction bases come to 6, with V trimmed by 4 bases and J by 2 bases. Looking up the germline V gene yields CDR1 SGHTA and CDR2 FQGNSA. The CDR3, from cysteine to phenylalanine, totals 16 residues. The sequence is cut down to CDR3 DNA, 48 bases in frame from base 1. The collaborating institutions used their own protocols to collect whole blood in K2EDTA tubes. For TCRbeta analysis, collaborators shipped samples in one of three forms: frozen whole blood, isolated PBMCs, or DNA extracted from either of those sample types. The full study reports these points: The quantity of clinical and demographic metadata differed by source and by participant and was supplied without curation.

TCRbeta CDR3 regions were amplified from genomic DNA using the immunoSEQ Assay, a bias-controlled multiplex PCR. The study's processing was this. Within the assay, amplification of reference gene primers was used to estimate how many nucleated cells each sample contained. To quantify the absolute abundance of each unique TCRbeta CDR3 rearrangement, sequence reads were collapsed and filtered. For each sample, productive Simpson clonality was calculated as the square root of Simpson's diversity index over productive rearrangements. As stored in TCRdb, this immuneACCESS dataset retains in-frame rearrangements with V and J assigned. A fraction of the clones does not appear; measured against another copy, unresolved V genes explain less than half of the discrepancy, and the remainder lacks a known reason. V, J and clone size are taken as reported in that table, and D and trimming were inferred from the DNA itself. The sample table records about 170,000 clones; roughly 84% of these occur just once. The top ten constitute about a tenth of the sample.

In the case of this clone: This clone's antigen is unknown. There are no base qualities to consult, and no much larger clone falls within one base.

The receptor comes from a man in his 70s with active or convalescent COVID-19. Specimen: peripheral blood. The chain joins TRBV7-2 to TRBJ2-1, and 9 junctional nucleotides match TRBD1. The CDR3 region: CASSSANRGPYNEQFF. The DNA sequence is given as TGTGCCAGCAGCTCTGCAAACAGGGGGCCCTACAATGAGCAGTTCTTC.